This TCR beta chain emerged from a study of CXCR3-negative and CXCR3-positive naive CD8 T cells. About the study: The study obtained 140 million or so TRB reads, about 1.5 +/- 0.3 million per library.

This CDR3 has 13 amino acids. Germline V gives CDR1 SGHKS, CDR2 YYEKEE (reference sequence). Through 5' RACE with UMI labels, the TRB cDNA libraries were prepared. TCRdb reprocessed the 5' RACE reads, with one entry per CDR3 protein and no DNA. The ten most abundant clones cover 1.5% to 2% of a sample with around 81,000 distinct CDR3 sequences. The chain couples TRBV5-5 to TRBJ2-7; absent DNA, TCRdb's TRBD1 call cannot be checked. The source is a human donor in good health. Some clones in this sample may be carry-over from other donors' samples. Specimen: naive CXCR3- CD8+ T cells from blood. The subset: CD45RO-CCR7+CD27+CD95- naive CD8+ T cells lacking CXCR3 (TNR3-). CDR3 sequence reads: CATGQGLSYEQYF.